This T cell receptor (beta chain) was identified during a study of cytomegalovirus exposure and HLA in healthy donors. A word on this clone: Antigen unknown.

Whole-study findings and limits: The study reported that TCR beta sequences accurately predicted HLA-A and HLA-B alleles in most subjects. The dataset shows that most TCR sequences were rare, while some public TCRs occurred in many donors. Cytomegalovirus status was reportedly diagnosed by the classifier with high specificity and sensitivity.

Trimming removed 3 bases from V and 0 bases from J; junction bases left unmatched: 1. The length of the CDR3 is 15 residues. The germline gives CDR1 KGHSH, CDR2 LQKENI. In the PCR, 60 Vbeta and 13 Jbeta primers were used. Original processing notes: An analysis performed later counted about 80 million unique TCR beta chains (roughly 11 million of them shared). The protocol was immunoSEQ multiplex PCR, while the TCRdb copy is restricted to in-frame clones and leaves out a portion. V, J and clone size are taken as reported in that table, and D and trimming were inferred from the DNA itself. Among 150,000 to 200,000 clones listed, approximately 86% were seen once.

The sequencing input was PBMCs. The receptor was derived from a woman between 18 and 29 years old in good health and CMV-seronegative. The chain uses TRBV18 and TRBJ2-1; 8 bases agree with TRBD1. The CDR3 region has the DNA TGTGCCAGCTCACCTACAGGGGGCTCCTACAATGAGCAGTTCTTC. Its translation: CASSPTGGSYNEQFF.